The text below deals with one T cell receptor beta chain. Clones were read by immunoSEQ multiplex PCR, and TCRdb kept only the in-frame ones, dropping some. The data show about 2.2 million clones, roughly 95% seen once. CD45RO-negative cells were positively selected for CCR7, leaving out terminally differentiated effector memory CD45RA+ cells. The donors were adults (healthy and HIV-negative) with no recent acute infections or vaccinations. The data belong to a study of shared clonotypes between healthy human individuals. The germline V gene has CDR1 LGHNA and CDR2 YSLEER. V was pared by 0 bases and J by 2 bases, with 6 bases of the junction left unmatched. CDR3 length equals 16 residues.

The source of this sequence is a man younger than 35 in good health. Some clones in this sample may be carry-over from other donors' samples. Sequenced material: naive CD8+ T cells from PBMCs. V is TRBV4-3 and J is TRBJ2-7; 8 bases are shared with TRBD2. The CDR3 coding sequence is TGCGCCAGCAGCCAAGATTTCACTAGCGGTACCTACGAGCAGTACTTC. This sequence encodes CASSQDFTSGTYEQYF.